Listed here is a single TCR beta chain. The PCR had 60 Vbeta and 13 Jbeta primers. In the original analysis: Later reanalysis found about 80 million unique TCR beta chains, 10 million to 14 million of them shared. Some clones are missing from TCRdb's copy, which holds only in-frame ones; the method was immunoSEQ multiplex PCR. V and J calls plus clone size are reproduced from that table; the DNA served to infer D and trimming. This table holds 130,000 to 150,000 clones, approximately 74% found once. The data are from a study of cytomegalovirus exposure and HLA in healthy donors. Trimming stripped 0 bases from V and 2 bases from J, with 8 bases between. CDR1 and CDR2 (germline): MNHEY, SVGAGI. The CDR3 totals 15 residues.

The specimen was PBMCs. The sequence was collected from a man younger than 35 in good health and CMV-seropositive. The chain recombines TRBV6-5 with TRBJ1-5; weak D call: TRBD1 (5 bases). The CDR3 spells CASSYSATGNQPQHF. DNA of the CDR3: TGTGCCAGCAGTTACTCGGCGACAGGCAATCAGCCCCAGCATTTT.